This T cell receptor (beta chain) was captured by sequencing in a study of blood T cell repertoires in COVID-19. For the study at large: Researchers got acute and convalescent COVID-19 samples from the United States, Italy and Spain. PBMCs, B-cell-depleted T cells, or T cells provided the cDNA or gDNA that made up the material.

Original data processing: Estimation of nucleated cell counts was performed using reference gene primer amplification. Profiled with immunoSEQ multiplex PCR; TCRdb holds only in-frame clones, not every one. That table gives V, J and clone size, and the DNA gave D and trimming. The sample holds 150,000 to 200,000 clones, under 90% seen once. The CDR3 runs 16 residues. Germline V gene sequence: CDR1 SGHAT, CDR2 FQNNGV. Trimming cost V 7 bases and J 1 base; bases outside gene matches: 11. V gene TRBV11-2 combines with J gene TRBJ2-3; 7 positions agree with TRBD2. The TCR comes from a man in his thirties or forties with active or convalescent COVID-19. The sequencing input was peripheral blood. The CDR3 DNA is TGTGCCAGCACTTACCGCGCGGGGGTGGGCACAGATACGCAGTATTTT. Translation gives CASTYRAGVGTDTQYF.